The rows below give T cell receptor beta chains drawn from one sample of a study of T cells after posttransplantation cyclophosphamide. Assay: immunoSEQ multiplex PCR; the TCRdb copy retains only in-frame clones and omits some. The sample includes tens of thousands of clones, none of them occurring once. Sequences were obtained from PBMCs. The origin of the receptors is a woman aged 55-69 years in good health, CMV-negative, and a related stem cell transplant donor. Each CDR3 is given with its conserved first and last residue. Fields, in order: V gene, J gene, CDR3 protein.

v_call: TRBV6-2/TRBV6-3; j_call: TRBJ1-5; cdr3_aa: CASSYDEGAWQPQHF
v_call: TRBV9; j_call: TRBJ1-1; cdr3_aa: CASNPLGPMNTEAFF
v_call: TRBV7-9; j_call: TRBJ1-4; cdr3_aa: CASSQGQGVEKLFF
v_call: TRBV10-3; j_call: TRBJ2-6; cdr3_aa: CAISVGAPGANVLTF
v_call: TRBV6-6; j_call: TRBJ1-2; cdr3_aa: CASTPSGINYGYTF
v_call: TRBV6-1; j_call: TRBJ1-2; cdr3_aa: CASSERGQADYGYTF
v_call: TRBV7-9; j_call: TRBJ2-1; cdr3_aa: CASSSPAGPSYNEQFF
v_call: TRBV19; j_call: TRBJ2-1; cdr3_aa: CASRMAGGIEQFF
v_call: TRBV18; j_call: TRBJ2-2; cdr3_aa: CASSPRTGMNTGELFF
v_call: TRBV12-3/TRBV12-4; j_call: TRBJ2-6; cdr3_aa: CASFRDRGSGANVLTF
v_call: TRBV27; j_call: TRBJ1-5; cdr3_aa: CASSLFGTGESNQPQHF
v_call: TRBV19; j_call: TRBJ2-7; cdr3_aa: CASSIGASGRNEQYF
v_call: TRBV4-3; j_call: TRBJ1-2; cdr3_aa: CASSQDPPGQGYGYTF
v_call: TRBV6-4; j_call: TRBJ1-2; cdr3_aa: CASKIDRGLPPVSYTF
v_call: TRBV2; j_call: TRBJ2-4; cdr3_aa: CASGQVAKNIQYF
v_call: TRBV9; j_call: TRBJ2-5; cdr3_aa: CASSFRQGETQYF
v_call: TRBV2; j_call: TRBJ2-2; cdr3_aa: CASRTGSNTGELFF
v_call: TRBV7-8; j_call: TRBJ1-2; cdr3_aa: CASSPTGTGRLYHYGYTF
v_call: TRBV7-2; j_call: TRBJ1-4; cdr3_aa: CASSPGDRGITNEKLFF
v_call: TRBV14; j_call: TRBJ2-5; cdr3_aa: CASSQTRETQYF
v_call: TRBV25-1; j_call: TRBJ1-1; cdr3_aa: CASSPQARFNTEAFF
v_call: TRBV24-1; j_call: TRBJ2-1; cdr3_aa: CAATGPNYNEQFF
v_call: TRBV7-9; j_call: TRBJ2-3; cdr3_aa: CASSLAYLAGGLADTQYF
v_call: TRBV6-6; j_call: TRBJ2-7; cdr3_aa: CAARGSPNEQYF
v_call: TRBV2; j_call: TRBJ2-1; cdr3_aa: CASRQGQDGEQFF
v_call: TRBV19; j_call: TRBJ2-7; cdr3_aa: CASRTEDRGSYEQYF
v_call: TRBV18; j_call: TRBJ2-1; cdr3_aa: CASSDFQDEQFF
v_call: TRBV19; j_call: TRBJ2-2; cdr3_aa: CASRSGQGDTGELFF